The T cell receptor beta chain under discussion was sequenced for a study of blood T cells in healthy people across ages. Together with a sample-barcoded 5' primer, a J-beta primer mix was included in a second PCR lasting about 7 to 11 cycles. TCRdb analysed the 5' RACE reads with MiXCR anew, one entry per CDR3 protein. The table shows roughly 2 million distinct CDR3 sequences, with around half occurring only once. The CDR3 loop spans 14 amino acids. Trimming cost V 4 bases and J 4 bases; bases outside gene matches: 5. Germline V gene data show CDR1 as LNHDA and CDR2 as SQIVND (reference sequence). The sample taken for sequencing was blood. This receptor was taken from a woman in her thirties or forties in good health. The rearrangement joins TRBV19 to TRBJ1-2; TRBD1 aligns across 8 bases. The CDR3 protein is CASSTDRGTYGYTF. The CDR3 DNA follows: TGTGCCAGTAGTACCGACAGGGGCACCTATGGCTACACCTTC.